This T cell receptor beta chain was recovered during a study of PD-L1 blockade in urothelial cancer. Study summary: Males with bladder-origin urothelial cancer constituted most of the roughly 29 patients. In terms of prior chemotherapy, patients had received 0 to 3 regimens.

Some clones are missing from TCRdb's copy, which holds only in-frame ones; the method was immunoSEQ multiplex PCR. The sample yields tens of thousands of clones, 65% to 85% seen once. Sample time point: pretreatment peripheral blood. This clone occurred a few times. Trimming removed 3 bases from V and 1 base from J, with 13 bases in between. The CDR3 spans 15 residues. The germline V gene has CDR1 ENHRY and CDR2 SYGVKD. The starting material was PBMCs, obtained around atezolizumab (anti-PD-L1) treatment. This receptor was obtained from a man aged 55 to 70 with urothelial cancer. The rearrangement links TRBV10-3 to TRBJ2-7; maybe TRBD2 (6 bases). This CDR3 is CAISEEGTPSYEQYF. The CDR3, as DNA: TGTGCCATCAGTGAAGAGGGGACTCCGTCCTACGAGCAGTACTTC.